The clone carrying this TCR beta chain was counted at least ten times. The source of the sample is a study of metastatic and nonmetastatic thyroid tumors. TCRdb ran MiXCR on the PCR reads. The sample shows roughly 34,000 clones, 15% of them seen only once. Thyroid surgery was preceded by no treatment in any patient. Source material: blood. This TCR came from a male donor with papillary thyroid cancer or a benign thyroid nodule (not recorded which). Some clones in this sample may be carry-over from other donors' samples.

DNA of the CDR3: TGCGCCAGCAGTGAGTCGCGGGGAGTAGGTTCCTACGAGCAGTACTTC. Encoded protein: CASSESRGVGSYEQYF. The rearrangement uses TRBV10-1 and TRBJ2-7; a possible D gene is TRBD2 (6 bases). Germline assignment: CDR1 WNHNN and CDR2 SYGVQD (reference sequence). Trimming took off 0 bases at V and 1 base at J, with 13 bases between the two ends. CDR3 size: 16 residues.